A selection of T cell receptor beta chains follows, all from one sample in a study of shared clonotypes between healthy human individuals. Data came from immunoSEQ multiplex PCR; TCRdb stores just in-frame clones and leaves some out. Of millions of clones in the sample, approximately 94% are singletons; the top ten hold roughly 1%. The sequenced material came from naive CD8+ T cells sorted from blood. These receptors were collected from a man aged 18-30 years in good health. CDR3s include the opening cysteine and the closing phenylalanine or tryptophan. D genes are given only for firm matches. A row's size may be missing; if present it is once, few, many or a size class.

D,V,J,size,DNA,CDR3
TRBD1,TRBV27,TRBJ1-2,NA,TGTGCCAGCAGTTACTCATTCGGACAGGGGATCTATGGCTACACCTTC,CASSYSFGQGIYGYTF
NA,TRBV5-6,TRBJ2-3,NA,TGTGCCAGCAGCTGGGCCCCGGGGTGGGGCGGTGAAGGCACAGATACGCAGTATTTT,CASSWAPGWGGEGTDTQYF
NA,TRBV14,TRBJ1-2,NA,TGTGCCAGCAGCCAAGACGGAGGGACCTATGGCTACACCTTC,CASSQDGGTYGYTF
TRBD1,TRBV30,TRBJ2-2,NA,TGTGCCTGGAGTTATTACTCCGGGACAGCCACCGGGGAGCTGTTTTTT,CAWSYYSGTATGELFF
NA,TRBV27,TRBJ2-7,NA,TGTGCCAGCAGTTTTACAGCCTCCTACGAGCAGTACTTC,CASSFTASYEQYF
NA,TRBV13,TRBJ1-1,NA,TGTGCCAGCAGCGGGGGAACCACTGAAGCTTTCTTT,CASSGGTTEAFF
NA,TRBV27,TRBJ2-7,once,TGTGCCAGCAGTTTATTAGGGCGGGACGAGCAGTACTTC,CASSLLGRDEQYF
TRBD1,TRBV5-1,TRBJ1-2,NA,TGCGCCAGCAGCCCAGTTCGGGACAGGGGAAGGTTAGACTATGGCTACACCTTC,CASSPVRDRGRLDYGYTF
NA,TRBV27,TRBJ2-5,once,TGTGCCAGCAGTCCAAGCGGGGAGACCCAGTACTTC,CASSPSGETQYF
NA,TRBV11-2,TRBJ2-6,NA,TGTGCCAGCAGCTTAGATCGGTTCCGGGAGGGGGCCAACGTCCTGACTTTC,CASSLDRFREGANVLTF
NA,TRBV9,TRBJ2-7,NA,TGTGCCAGCAGCGAATACGGAGGGAACTCCTACGAGCAGTACTTC,CASSEYGGNSYEQYF
NA,TRBV4-1,TRBJ2-6,NA,TGCGCCAGCAGCCAAGTTAACAGGGAGGCCCGTCCTGGGGCCAACGTCCTGACTTTC,CASSQVNREARPGANVLTF
NA,TRBV9,TRBJ1-6,NA,TGTGCCAGCAGCGTAGGGACACACGATCCCCATTCACCCCTCCACTTT,CASSVGTHDPHSPLHF
NA,TRBV7-2,TRBJ1-4,NA,TGTGCCAGCAGCTCCAGGACGGATTCCCATGAAAAACTGTTTTTT,CASSSRTDSHEKLFF
TRBD2,TRBV2,TRBJ2-7,NA,TGTGCCTGGTTACTCGCGGGAGGGTCCTACGAGCAGTACTTC,CAWLLAGGSYEQYF
TRBD2,TRBV27,TRBJ2-2,NA,TGTGCCAGCAGTCTACTAGCGGGAGTTGCCGGGGAGCTGTTTTTT,CASSLLAGVAGELFF
TRBD1,TRBV7-2,TRBJ2-1,NA,TGTGCCAGCAGCACACACTTGACAGGGTTGAGCTCCTACAATGAGCAGTTCTTC,CASSTHLTGLSSYNEQFF
TRBD2,TRBV6-1,TRBJ2-3,NA,TGTGCCAGCAGTGAATGGTGGGGGGGAACAGATACGCAGTATTTT,CASSEWWGGTDTQYF
NA,TRBV2,TRBJ2-2,NA,TGTGCCAGCAGTGATGTGTACCGTACAGAGACCGGGGAGCTGTTTTTT,CASSDVYRTETGELFF
NA,TRBV4-3,TRBJ1-1,NA,TGCGCCAGCAGCCGATCCCCGGGGCAAACTGAAGCTTTCTTT,CASSRSPGQTEAFF
NA,TRBV12-5,TRBJ1-3,once,TGTGCTAGTGGTCCCACTGGAAACACCATATATTTT,CASGPTGNTIYF
TRBD1,TRBV27,TRBJ2-1,NA,TGTGCCAGCAGTCCCCAGGGGGCGAATGAGCAGTTCTTC,CASSPQGANEQFF
NA,TRBV29-1,TRBJ2-1,once,TGCAGCTCTAGGCCGGATAATTACAATGAGCAGTTCTTC,CSSRPDNYNEQFF
NA,TRBV11-3,TRBJ1-1,NA,TGTGCCAGCAGCTACGGAGACACTGAAGCTTTCTTT,CASSYGDTEAFF
NA,TRBV5-6,TRBJ1-5,NA,TGTGCCAGCAGCTTGGGTGGGGGTCAGCCCCAGCATTTT,CASSLGGGQPQHF
NA,TRBV9,TRBJ1-2,NA,TGTGCCAGCAGCCCCGGGACTGCCACTTATGGCTACACCTTC,CASSPGTATYGYTF
NA,TRBV9,TRBJ1-5,NA,TGTGCCAGCAGCGTAATGGGTGATCAGCCCCAGCATTTT,CASSVMGDQPQHF
NA,TRBV13,TRBJ2-5,NA,TGTGCCAGCAGCCTGACTAGGGGAGAGACCCAGTACTTC,CASSLTRGETQYF
TRBD2,TRBV5-1,TRBJ2-1,NA,TGCGCCAGCAGCACGGGACTAGCGGGAGTTTGGAATGAGCAGTTCTTC,CASSTGLAGVWNEQFF
TRBD2,TRBV25-1,TRBJ2-7,NA,TGTGCCAGTCCTACCCACGGGGAGGGCCACTACGAGCAGTACTTC,CASPTHGEGHYEQYF
NA,TRBV15,TRBJ2-2,NA,TGTGCCACCAGCAGAGATGGCGTGTGGACCGGGGAGCTGTTTTTT,CATSRDGVWTGELFF
TRBD1,TRBV6-1,TRBJ1-1,NA,TGTGCCAGCAGACGACAGGGATGGGACACTGAAGCTTTCTTT,CASRRQGWDTEAFF
NA,TRBV5-1,TRBJ1-1,NA,TGCGCCAGCAGCTTGAGGGATCAGAGGACTGAAGCTTTCTTT,CASSLRDQRTEAFF
NA,TRBV6-5,TRBJ2-7,once,TGTGCCAGCAGTTACCGAGGCTACGAGCAGTACTTC,CASSYRGYEQYF
TRBD1,TRBV7-2,TRBJ2-3,NA,TGTGCCAGCAGCTTAGAAGTGGGACAGCCTATCAGCACAGATACGCAGTATTTT,CASSLEVGQPISTDTQYF
NA,TRBV6-1,TRBJ2-6,NA,TGTGCCAGCAGTGAGTCGCTATGGGCTGGGGCCAACGTCCTGACTTTC,CASSESLWAGANVLTF
NA,TRBV6-6,TRBJ2-5,NA,TGTGCCAGCACAGCAGGATTTCAAGAGACCCAGTACTTC,CASTAGFQETQYF
NA,TRBV4-1,TRBJ1-5,NA,TGCGCCAGCAGCCAAGAAATAGGGATGCGCAATCAGCCCCAGCATTTT,CASSQEIGMRNQPQHF
TRBD2,TRBV11-2,TRBJ2-3,NA,TGTGCCAGCAGCTTAGGCCCTAGCGGCAACACAGATACGCAGTATTTT,CASSLGPSGNTDTQYF